The following is a T cell receptor beta chain sequence with its context. This sample was taken from a study of blood T cell repertoires in COVID-19. On the study more broadly: The United States, Italy and Spain supplied acute and convalescent COVID-19 samples.

Recovered status in Cohort 3 required two negative PCRs, clearance, or symptom resolution. The assay was immunoSEQ multiplex PCR, and TCRdb's table has in-frame clones only and misses some. The data contain approximately 300,000 clones, more than 75% of them seen just once; the ten biggest clones take up about 4.6%. Material: PBMCs or T cells enriched from blood (not recorded which). This TCR came from a man younger than 40 who had recovered from COVID-19.

CDR3 sequence: CASSEGFWLAGVSADTQYF. The CDR3 coding sequence is TGCGCCAGCAGTGAGGGCTTTTGGTTAGCGGGAGTCAGCGCAGATACGCAGTATTTT. This chain uses TRBV10-1 with TRBJ2-3; TRBD2 agrees at 9 bases. The CDR3 spans 19 residues. Germline V gene data show CDR1 as WNHNN and CDR2 as SYGVQD (reference sequence). The J segment lost 4 bases and the V segment lost 2 bases, leaving 16 bases of the junction unmatched.